These 26 T cell receptor beta chains originate from one sample sequenced in a study of CD8+ T cells in alopecia areata. The sequencing template was cDNA reverse transcribed from extracted RNA. Sequencing used immunoSEQ multiplex PCR; TCRdb keeps in-frame clones, though not all of them. The sample has over 100,000 clones; more than 40% are singletons. Material: CD8+ T cells sorted from blood, obtained at week 0. The receptors originated from a human donor with alopecia areata.

This chain links TRBV27 with TRBJ1-1, with a weak D call TRBD1 (5 bases). The V and J ends lost 0 bases and 3 bases respectively, with 8 bases between them. Germline values: CDR1 MNHEY, CDR2 SMNVEV (reference sequence). The CDR3 loop spans 14 amino acids. The CDR3 region has the DNA TGTGCCAGCAGTTTATCCAGGGTGGACACTGAAGCTTTCTTT. Its protein is CASSLSRVDTEAFF.

The chain uses TRBV11-2 and TRBJ2-3; 8 bases line up with TRBD1. Germline CDR1 is SGHAT and CDR2 is FQNNGV. V lost 1 base to trimming and J lost 4 bases; unmatched junction nucleotides: 1. The CDR3 sequence is 14 residues long. In DNA form, the CDR3 reads TGTGCCAGCAGCTTAGCAGGGGGCCCAGATACGCAGTATTTT. Amino acids: CASSLAGGPDTQYF. The entire variable domain, with the rest obtained from reference TRBV11-2 and TRBJ2-3, is as follows: EAGVAQSPRYKIIEKRQSVAFWCNPISGHATLYWYQQILGQGPKLLIQFQNNGVVDDSQLPKDRFSAERLKGVDSTLKIQPAKLEDSAVYLCASSLAGGPDTQYFGPGTRLTVL.

This rearrangement joins TRBV9 to TRBJ1-3, with D unclear. Germline V gene sequence: CDR1 SGDLS, CDR2 YYNGEE. Trimming stripped 2 bases from V and 0 bases from J, with 6 bases between. CDR3 length equals 14 residues. CDR3 coding DNA: TGTGCCAGCAGCGTTACAACCTCTGGAAACACCATATATTTT. This encodes CASSVTTSGNTIYF. Full variable domain (outside the CDR3, taken from reference TRBV9 and TRBJ1-3): DSGVTQTPKHLITATGQRVTLRCSPRSGDLSVYWYQQSLDQGLQFLIQYYNGEERAKGNILERFSAQQFPDLHSELNLSSLELGDSALYFCASSVTTSGNTIYFGEGSWLTVV.

The J gene is TRBJ2-2, the V gene TRBV4-1; 8 bases fit TRBD1. The CDR3 spans 13 residues. Germline CDR1 MGHRA, CDR2 YSYEKL. Trimming took 6 bases from V and 5 from J; bases not matched to a gene: 2. CDR3 in DNA: TGCGCCAGCAGTGACAGGGGAACCGGGGAGCTGTTTTTT. Residues: CASSDRGTGELFF.

In this sample, this clone turned up a few times. The J gene is TRBJ1-1, the V gene TRBV5-1; TRBD1 aligns across 7 bases. V shed 2 bases, J shed 1 base, and the junction held 5 bases outside the gene matches. In germline, CDR1 is SGHRS, CDR2 YFSETQ. The CDR3 covers 15 residues. The CDR3 DNA reads TGCGCCAGCAGCTTTTTGGCAGGGGGGAACACTGAAGCTTTCTTT. This gives the protein CASSFLAGGNTEAFF.

This chain uses TRBV13 with TRBJ2-7, with D possibly being TRBD1 or TRBD2 (5 bases each). Germline V gene data show CDR1 as PRHDT and CDR2 as FYEKMQ (reference sequence). Trimming took 5 bases from V and 1 from J, leaving 12 bases between them. The CDR3 length is 14 residues. CDR3: CASSNRDRSYEQYF. DNA for the CDR3: TGTGCCAGCAGCAACCGGGACCGTTCCTACGAGCAGTACTTC. Filled out from reference TRBV13 and TRBJ2-7, the complete variable domain reads AAGVIQSPRHLIKEKRETATLKCYPIPRHDTVYWYQQGPGQDPQFLISFYEKMQSDKGSIPDRFSAQQFSDYHSELNMSSLELGDSALYFCASSNRDRSYEQYFGPGTRLTVT.

This clone was recorded once. V is TRBV4-3 and J is TRBJ1-1; 12 positions match TRBD1. The germline V gene has CDR1 LGHNA and CDR2 YSLEER. This CDR3 spans 17 amino acids. Losses at the gene ends were 1 base for V and 2 bases for J; bases not matched to a gene: 5. CDR3 sequence: CASSQGVGQGANTEAFF. CDR3 nucleotides: TGCGCCAGCAGCCAAGGGGTGGGACAGGGGGCCAACACTGAAGCTTTCTTT.

The V call is TRBV5-1, the J call TRBJ1-6; D ambiguous. The ends were cut back, 0 bases at V and 7 bases at J, with 8 bases in the middle. Germline assignment: CDR1 SGHRS and CDR2 YFSETQ. This CDR3 has 14 amino acids. CDR3 amino acids: CASSLERINSPLHF. Here the CDR3 DNA reads TGCGCCAGCAGCTTGGAACGGATAAATTCACCCCTCCACTTT.

As to this clone: Other DNA sequences in this specimen translate into the identical CDR3. The chain uses TRBV7-8 and TRBJ2-7; D is ambiguous. This CDR3 is built from 14 residues. CDR1 and CDR2 (germline): SGHVS, FQNEAQ. Deletions cut 1 base from V and 0 bases from J, with 7 bases between. The DNA of the CDR3 is TGTGCCAGCAGCTTAGTCGGCAGCTCCTACGAGCAGTACTTC. Its translation: CASSLVGSSYEQYF.

This clone was seen only a few times. V usage is TRBV6-1 and J usage is TRBJ2-1, with 9 nucleotides matching TRBD2. Per the germline V gene, CDR1 is MNHNS and CDR2 is SASEGT. The CDR3 has 15 residues. The V segment lost 0 bases and the J segment 5 bases; nucleotides outside the gene matches: 2. CDR3 in amino acids: CASSEARGGNNEQFF. The CDR3 region has the DNA TGTGCCAGCAGTGAAGCGCGGGGGGGCAACAATGAGCAGTTCTTC.

The chain employs TRBV11-2 and TRBJ1-1, with D unresolved. The germline V gene encodes CDR1 SGHAT and CDR2 FQNNGV. V dropped 4 bases and J dropped 0 bases, with 6 bases sitting between them. This CDR3 region has 13 residues. CDR3 loop: CASSSGMNTEAFF. The CDR3 coding sequence is TGTGCCAGCAGCTCCGGGATGAACACTGAAGCTTTCTTT.

There are a few counts of this clone. The chain joins TRBV7-8 to TRBJ2-7, with a possible D match to TRBD2 (6 bases). The CDR3 covers 13 residues. Trimming took off 5 bases at V and 3 bases at J, with 11 bases between the two ends. Germline V gives CDR1 SGHVS, CDR2 FQNEAQ. The CDR3, as DNA: TGTGCCAGCAGCGCCGGGACTGGCTACGAGCAGTACTTC. This encodes CASSAGTGYEQYF.

The chain is built from TRBV6-5 and TRBJ2-1; 13 positions agree with TRBD2. Trimming removed 8 bases from V and 13 bases from J; junction bases left unmatched: 8. The CDR3 has 13 residues. From germline, CDR1 is MNHEY and CDR2 SVGAGI. The CDR3 sequence: CASSSTSGGFQFF. The CDR3 DNA sequence: TGTGCCAGCTCCTCGACTAGCGGGGGGTTCCAGTTCTTC.

This clone has more than one count but fewer than ten. In nucleotides, the CDR3 is TGTGCCAGCAGCTTCCCCTACTCACGGCACTCGGTTAGCACAGATACGCAGTATTTT. This encodes CASSFPYSRHSVSTDTQYF. This chain links TRBV7-9 with TRBJ2-3; D is uncertain. This CDR3 has 19 amino acids. The germline gives CDR1 SEHNR, CDR2 FQNEAQ (reference sequence). The V and J ends lost 3 bases and 0 bases respectively, with 22 bases between them.

This clone was counted a single time. The chain combines TRBV7-8 with TRBJ1-5, with D possibly TRBD1 on 5 matching bases. The germline V gene has CDR1 SGHVS and CDR2 FQNEAQ. V shed 5 bases and J shed 10 bases, with 18 bases lying between them. The CDR3 covers 14 residues. CDR3 sequence: CASSAGTVFEPQHF. The CDR3 region has the DNA TGTGCCAGCAGCGCCGGGACGGTCTTTGAACCCCAGCATTTT.

The chain recombines TRBV7-9 with TRBJ2-3; TRBD1 matches at 8 bases. CDR1 and CDR2 (germline): SEHNR, FQNEAQ (reference sequence). J gave up 6 bases and V 7 bases, and 15 bases lay outside the gene matches. The length of the CDR3 is 16 residues. The DNA for the CDR3 is TGTGCCAGCAACCCCCAGGGCAGGGGGCTTTTCGATACGCAGTATTTT. Translating gives CASNPQGRGLFDTQYF.

This chain uses TRBV12-5 with TRBJ2-7; no reliable D call. This CDR3 comprises 12 residues. The germline CDR1 and CDR2 sequences are LGHNT and FRNRAP. The ends were cut back, 1 base at V and 3 bases at J, with 4 bases in the middle. For the CDR3, the DNA is TGTGCTAGTGGTTTGGACAGCTACGAGCAGTACTTC. Protein: CASGLDSYEQYF.

This clone occurred a few times. This chain uses TRBV27 with TRBJ1-5; possible D gene TRBD1, 6 bases. The V gene's germline CDR1 is MNHEY and CDR2 SMNVEV (reference sequence). V was trimmed by 5 bases and J by 7 bases, leaving 15 bases between them. The CDR3 length is 14 residues. CDR3 protein: CASSPLAGAQPQHF. In nucleotides, the CDR3 is TGTGCCAGCAGTCCTCTGGCGGGGGCCCAGCCCCAGCATTTT.

The chain couples TRBV29-1 to TRBJ2-7; 10 bases are a match to TRBD2. Unmatched junction bases numbered 9, after V lost 1 base and J lost 6 bases. The CDR3 spans 15 residues. The germline V gene has CDR1 SQVTM and CDR2 ANQGSEA. CDR3 sequence (DNA): TGCAGCGTTGAAGGCTTAGCGGGGGGTCCTCTCGAGCAGTACTTC. Translated: CSVEGLAGGPLEQYF.

The J gene is TRBJ1-5, the V gene TRBV27, with D maybe TRBD1 (5 bases). Germline V gene lookup returns CDR1 MNHEY and CDR2 SMNVEV (reference sequence). The length of the CDR3 is 14 residues. Trimming left V 5 bases short and J 0 bases short, with 8 bases between. CDR3 sequence: CASSTGYSNQPQHF. The CDR3 nucleotides read TGTGCCAGCAGTACAGGCTATAGCAATCAGCCCCAGCATTTT.

Only a few counts were recorded for this clone. The V call is TRBV13, the J call TRBJ1-2, with D possibly being TRBD1 (6 bases). V lost 5 bases and J 3 bases, leaving 10 bases between the germline ends. In germline, CDR1 is PRHDT, CDR2 FYEKMQ (reference sequence). The CDR3 has 13 residues. The CDR3 DNA sequence: TGTGCCAGCAGCCCAGAGGGGGACTATGGCTACACCTTC. Translation gives CASSPEGDYGYTF.

A note on this clone: It may be a read error: a sequence one base away is much more abundant. The V call is TRBV5-4, the J call TRBJ2-7; 9 bases map to TRBD1. Germline lookup yields CDR1 SGHNT and CDR2 YYREEE (reference sequence). The V segment lost 4 bases and the J segment 3 bases; nucleotides outside the gene matches: 8. The CDR3 runs 15 residues. CDR3 in amino acids: CASSQGTGWDYEQYF. In nucleotides, the CDR3 is TGTGCCAGCAGCCAAGGGACAGGGTGGGACTACGAGCAGTACTTC.

V gene TRBV7-9 combines with J gene TRBJ2-1; 7 nucleotides line up with TRBD1. The germline V gene encodes CDR1 SEHNR and CDR2 FQNEAQ (reference sequence). This CDR3 is built from 19 residues. Germline trimming cut 3 bases from V and 0 bases from J; bases unmatched to any gene: 14. The chain's CDR3 is CASSFQGGAKSSSYNEQFF. CDR3 DNA sequence: TGTGCCAGCAGCTTTCAAGGGGGCGCAAAATCCAGCTCCTACAATGAGCAGTTCTTC. The full variable domain, with the rest looked up from reference TRBV7-9 and TRBJ2-1, is DTGVSQNPRHKITKRGQNVTFRCDPISEHNRLYWYRQTLGQGPEFLTYFQNEAQLEKSRLLSDRFSAERPKGSFSTLEIQRTEQGDSAMYLCASSFQGGAKSSSYNEQFFGPGTRLTVL.

The sample holds a few counts of this clone. The chain employs TRBV6-5 and TRBJ1-5, with a tentative D call TRBD1 (5 bases). The germline CDR1 and CDR2 sequences are MNHEY and SVGAGI. The CDR3 extends over 11 amino acids. V was clipped by 6 bases and J by 14 bases, with 14 bases between them. CDR3 DNA sequence: TGTGCCAGCAGACGAGAGGGGCTGGAGCATTTT. Protein product: CASRREGLEHF.

In its sample, this clone was seen a few times. The chain recombines TRBV5-1 with TRBJ1-2, with 8 bases identical to TRBD1. The V gene's germline CDR1 is SGHRS and CDR2 YFSETQ. This CDR3 is built from 15 residues. With 2 bases clipped from V and 4 bases from J, the junction kept 7 bases outside the gene matches. CDR3 DNA sequence: TGCGCCAGCAGCTTACTTGGGACAGGACTCTATGGCTACACCTTC. As protein: CASSLLGTGLYGYTF.

There are a few counts of this clone. The chain links TRBV4-3 to TRBJ1-4; D remains ambiguous. Trimming removed 0 bases from V and 12 bases from J, with 20 bases in between. The germline V gene encodes CDR1 LGHNA and CDR2 YSLEER. The CDR3 consists of 16 residues. CDR3 sequence: CASSQDGSGFVEELFF. As DNA, the CDR3 is TGCGCCAGCAGCCAAGATGGCAGCGGCTTCGTTGAGGAACTGTTTTTT.